This passage covers 31 T cell receptor beta chains from one sample sequenced in a study of T cells in Graves' hyperthyroidism and ophthalmopathy. The investigators amplified TCR beta CDR3 regions from RNA transcripts. Initially, a first-round RT-PCR of the TCR CDR3 employed the HTBI primer set. Each CDR3 protein is one row after TCRdb ran MiXCR on the multiplex PCR reads. The sample carries fewer than 350,000 distinct CDR3 sequences, around 15% recorded once. Input material: blood. The receptors were gathered from a woman aged 40 to 55 with Graves' hyperthyroidism.

This clonotype has a count of ten or more. The V call is TRBV28, the J call TRBJ1-1; possibly TRBD1 for D (6 bases). There are 15 residues in the CDR3. V was pared by 7 bases and J by 3 bases, with 18 bases between. The germline V gene encodes CDR1 MDHEN and CDR2 SYDVKM. The CDR3 DNA is TGTGCCAGCACCACCCTTCCGACAGGTTACACTGAAGCTTTCTTT. Its translation is CASTTLPTGYTEAFF.

As regards this clonotype: This could be a read error, since a much larger clone is one nucleotide away. The chain is built from TRBV20-1 and TRBJ1-4; D is possibly TRBD1 (5 bases). The CDR3 is 12 residues long. The V end lost 6 bases, the J end lost 7 bases, and 12 bases lay between the germline ends. Germline CDR1 DFQATT, CDR2 SNEGSKA (reference sequence). The CDR3 sequence: CSARRGPEKLFF. The CDR3 DNA sequence: TGCAGTGCCCGCCGGGGCCCTGAAAAACTGTTTTTT.

The table lists this clonotype with many counts. This sequence joins TRBV7-8 and TRBJ2-3; perhaps TRBD1 as D (5 bases). The germline V and J ends were trimmed by 5 bases and 4 bases, with 13 bases remaining between them. CDR1 SGHVS and CDR2 FQNEAQ come from the germline V gene. The CDR3 is 14 amino acids. The CDR3 nucleotides read TGTGCCAGCAGCCCAACGACAGCTTCAGATACGCAGTATTTT. It is translated as CASSPTTASDTQYF.

Concerning this clonotype: One junction end does not reproduce the germline sequence, and a read error may be involved. The chain combines TRBV19 with TRBJ2-4; D may be TRBD1 (6 bases). The CDR3 is 15 residues long. Germline assignment: CDR1 LNHDA and CDR2 SQIVND (reference sequence). CDR3 sequence reads: CASSLGAQAKNIQHF. The CDR3, as DNA: TGTGCCAGTAGTCTGGGGGCACAAGCCAAAAACATTCAGCACTTC.

This clonotype occurred many times. The genes are TRBV6-1 and TRBJ1-2; D unresolved. The V gene lost 5 bases and the J gene lost 4 bases, with 8 bases spanning the gap. Germline CDR1 and CDR2: MNHNS and SASEGT. The CDR3 is made up of 12 amino acids. The CDR3 region is CASSTGGYGYTF. In DNA form, the CDR3 reads TGTGCCAGCAGTACCGGCGGCTATGGCTACACCTTC.

This clonotype was counted ten times or more. V gene TRBV20-1 combines with J gene TRBJ1-2; weak D call: TRBD1 (5 bases). Between the trimmed V and J ends, which lost 2 bases and 4 bases, there was a span of 5 bases. In germline, CDR1 is DFQATT, CDR2 SNEGSKA (reference sequence). The CDR3 covers 11 residues. CDR3 in amino acids: CSARQGYGYTF. CDR3 nucleotides: TGCAGTGCTAGACAGGGCTATGGCTACACCTTC.

At least ten counts were recorded for this clonotype. The rearrangement links TRBV20-1 to TRBJ1-5; 7 bases align to TRBD1. V gave up 3 bases and J gave up 5 bases; unmatched junction bases: 19. This CDR3 region has 18 residues. The V gene's germline CDR1 is DFQATT and CDR2 SNEGSKA (reference sequence). The CDR3 region has the DNA TGCAGTGCTAGGTACGGGACAGATACCCTAGGAATTCATCAGCCCCAGCATTTT. It encodes CSARYGTDTLGIHQPQHF.

This chain uses TRBV13 with TRBJ1-4, with 9 positions matching TRBD1. The CDR3 spans 15 residues. Unmatched junction bases numbered 6, after V lost 5 bases and J lost 5 bases. The germline CDR1 and CDR2 sequences are PRHDT and FYEKMQ (reference sequence). The CDR3 loop reads CASSPAGQGNEKLFF. CDR3 DNA: TGTGCCAGCAGCCCCGCGGGACAGGGAAATGAAAAACTGTTTTTT.

This clonotype came up many times. This rearrangement joins TRBV7-9 to TRBJ2-3, with 8 nucleotides matching TRBD2. The germline V gene encodes CDR1 SEHNR and CDR2 FQNEAQ (reference sequence). CDR3 length equals 17 residues. V was pared by 5 bases and J by 5 bases, with 15 bases of the junction left unmatched. In DNA, the CDR3 is TGTGCCAGCAGCGGCCCCCTCGCGGGAGGAAACAGAGATACGCAGTATTTT. Its translation: CASSGPLAGGNRDTQYF.

In this sample, this clonotype turned up once. The V and J genes are TRBV20-1 and TRBJ1-2, with TRBD1 matching over 9 bases. The CDR3 has 16 residues. The germline V gene encodes CDR1 DFQATT and CDR2 SNEGSKA (reference sequence). The V and J ends lost 6 bases and 7 bases, in that order; junction bases with no gene match: 18. Here the CDR3 DNA reads TGCAGTGCCATTCCAGTCCCGGGACAGGGCGTATTTGGCTACACCTTC. This gives the protein CSAIPVPGQGVFGYTF.

V gene TRBV9 combines with J gene TRBJ2-3; the D gene is possibly TRBD1 (7 bases). The germline V gene has CDR1 SGDLS and CDR2 YYNGEE. The V and J ends lost 3 bases and 4 bases respectively, with 12 bases between them. The CDR3 covers 14 residues. CDR3 sequence: CASSGPGGSDTQYF. The CDR3 region has the DNA TGTGCCAGCAGCGGCCCAGGGGGGTCAGATACGCAGTATTTT.

This clonotype was seen ten or more times. DNA for the CDR3: TGTGCCAGCAGCTTTACTAGCGGGACATCGGATACGCAGTATTTT. Its translation: CASSFTSGTSDTQYF. The chain employs TRBV7-9 and TRBJ2-3; 10 bases are shared with TRBD2. The germline CDR1 and CDR2 sequences are SEHNR and FQNEAQ (reference sequence). The CDR3 has 15 amino acids. V gave up 3 bases and J gave up 6 bases; unmatched junction bases: 6. Variable domain in full (rest from reference TRBV7-9 and TRBJ2-3): DTGVSQNPRHKITKRGQNVTFRCDPISEHNRLYWYRQTLGQGPEFLTYFQNEAQLEKSRLLSDRFSAERPKGSFSTLEIQRTEQGDSAMYLCASSFTSGTSDTQYFGPGTRLTVL.

This clonotype has ten or more counts. This rearrangement joins TRBV28 to TRBJ2-3; 9 nucleotides agree with TRBD1. The germline gives CDR1 MDHEN, CDR2 SYDVKM. The CDR3 contains 15 residues. Trimming removed 5 bases from V and 1 base from J; junction bases left unmatched: 4. CDR3 nucleotides: TGTGCCAGCAGTGTCACAGGGGGCGGCACAGATACGCAGTATTTT. This gives the protein CASSVTGGGTDTQYF.

This clonotype was counted ten times or more. The chain combines TRBV5-4 with TRBJ1-2; D not certain. V lost 3 bases to trimming and J lost 0 bases, with 9 bases between them. The CDR3 is 14 amino acids. The germline V gene encodes CDR1 SGHNT and CDR2 YYREEE (reference sequence). The CDR3 DNA is TGTGCCAGCAGCTCCGTCCTTTCTAACTATGGCTACACCTTC. This encodes CASSSVLSNYGYTF.

This clonotype came up many times. V is TRBV27 and J is TRBJ2-3, with D unresolved. The V end lost 4 bases, the J end lost 2 bases, and 7 bases lay between the germline ends. CDR1 is MNHEY and CDR2 is SMNVEV in the germline V gene (reference sequence). The CDR3 is made up of 13 amino acids. DNA for the CDR3: TGTGCCAGCAGTTCTGCAAACACAGATACGCAGTATTTT. This sequence encodes CASSSANTDTQYF.

This clonotype was found a few times. V is TRBV20-1 and J is TRBJ1-5; 9 bases line up with TRBD1. This CDR3 spans 13 amino acids. The germline gives CDR1 DFQATT, CDR2 SNEGSKA (reference sequence). After removal of 5 bases from V and 4 bases from J, the junction contained 3 bases not matched to a gene. CDR3 sequence reads: CSAYGTGNQPQHF. The CDR3, as DNA: TGCAGTGCTTACGGGACAGGGAATCAGCCCCAGCATTTT.

The chain links TRBV28 to TRBJ1-5, with a possible D match to TRBD1 (6 bases). Trimming shortened V by 3 bases and J by 0 bases, and 9 bases separated the two germline ends. The CDR3 loop spans 15 amino acids. In germline, CDR1 is MDHEN, CDR2 SYDVKM. This chain's CDR3 is CASSLIQGSNQPQHF. The CDR3 coding sequence is TGTGCCAGCAGTTTGATACAGGGTAGCAATCAGCCCCAGCATTTT.

This clonotype was found many times. The genes are TRBV12-3 or TRBV12-4 and TRBJ2-2; D gene ambiguous. This CDR3 is built from 12 residues. Between the trimmed V and J ends, which lost 6 bases and 4 bases, there was a span of 6 bases. In DNA, the CDR3 is TGTGCCAGCAGCCGCGCCACCGGGGAGCTGTTTTTT. Its protein product is CASSRATGELFF.

The chain recombines TRBV12-3 or TRBV12-4 with TRBJ2-7, with D possibly being TRBD1 or TRBD2 (6 bases each). V gave up 6 bases and J gave up 5 bases, with 17 bases separating them. CDR3 length: 14 amino acids. The CDR3 nucleotides are TGTGCCAGCAGCGCAATGGAGGGGGGACACGAGCAGTACTTC. Its translation: CASSAMEGGHEQYF.

This clonotype has more than one count but fewer than ten. The chain combines TRBV4-1 with TRBJ1-1, with 12 nucleotides matching TRBD1. V was clipped by 4 bases and J by 7 bases; unmatched bases: 7. The germline CDR1 and CDR2 sequences are MGHRA and YSYEKL. This CDR3 spans 15 amino acids. In nucleotides, the CDR3 is TGCGCCAGCAGCCCGGGACAGGGGGCGCGGGTTGAAGCTTTCTTT. Its translation: CASSPGQGARVEAFF.

This clonotype was seen repeatedly, ten times or more. The genes are TRBV28 and TRBJ2-5; possibly TRBD1 or TRBD2 for D (5 bases each). The V gene lost 8 bases and the J gene lost 2 bases, with 9 bases spanning the gap. Germline V CDR1 and CDR2: MDHEN, SYDVKM. CDR3 length equals 12 residues. CDR3 amino acids: CASWGGQETQYF. The DNA of the CDR3 is TGTGCCAGCTGGGGCGGGCAAGAGACCCAGTACTTC.

This clonotype came up many times. This chain uses TRBV27 with TRBJ1-4; tentative D call: TRBD1 (5 bases). The CDR3 is 12 residues long. Trimming removed 6 bases at V and 8 bases at J, with 10 bases between. Germline V gene sequence: CDR1 MNHEY, CDR2 SMNVEV (reference sequence). CDR3 in DNA: TGTGCCAGCAGGGGACCCGCGGAAAAACTGTTTTTT. It encodes CASRGPAEKLFF.

This clonotype was recorded at least ten times. This rearrangement joins TRBV27 to TRBJ2-3, with 14 bases fitting TRBD2. The V segment lost 4 bases and the J segment 3 bases; nucleotides outside the gene matches: 3. CDR1 is MNHEY and CDR2 is SMNVEV in the germline V gene (reference sequence). The CDR3 sequence is 16 residues long. The CDR3 region has the DNA TGTGCCAGCAGTTCGAGACTAGCGGGAGGGACAGATACGCAGTATTTT. Protein product: CASSSRLAGGTDTQYF.

This clonotype was counted many times. The rearrangement uses TRBV7-2 and TRBJ1-1; 7 bases are a match to TRBD1. The CDR3 covers 13 residues. Trimming at V came to 5 bases and at J to 2 bases, leaving 2 bases not matched to a gene. Germline loops: CDR1 SGHTA, CDR2 FQGNSA. CDR3 sequence reads: CASSRDRNTEAFF. CDR3 DNA sequence: TGTGCCAGCAGCCGGGACAGAAACACTGAAGCTTTCTTT.

The chain employs TRBV11-3 and TRBJ2-7; D remains unclear. Germline lookup yields CDR1 SGHNT and CDR2 YENEEA. Deletions cut 2 bases from V and 2 bases from J, with 13 bases between. This CDR3 is 15 amino acids long. CDR3 DNA sequence: TGTGCCAGCAGCTTAAGTTACGGCAGGACCTACGAGCAGTACTTC. It specifies CASSLSYGRTYEQYF.

In its sample, this clonotype was seen many times. This rearrangement joins TRBV28 to TRBJ2-7, with TRBD1 matching over 10 bases. V lost 4 bases to trimming and J lost 5 bases; unmatched junction nucleotides: 8. Germline CDR1 and CDR2: MDHEN and SYDVKM. CDR3 length: 15 residues. CDR3 region: CASSSSVGTGDEQYF. The CDR3, as DNA: TGTGCCAGCAGTTCCTCCGTCGGGACAGGGGACGAGCAGTACTTC.

Many counts were recorded for this clonotype. The chain couples TRBV28 to TRBJ2-4; 7 bases fit TRBD1. The junction had 4 bases not matched to a gene; V was cut back by 5 bases and J by 0 bases. Germline CDR1 MDHEN, CDR2 SYDVKM. The CDR3 is made up of 15 amino acids. CDR3 nucleotides: TGTGCCAGCAGTGGGACAGTGAGAGCCAAAAACATTCAGTACTTC. Protein product: CASSGTVRAKNIQYF.

At least ten counts were recorded for this clonotype. V gene TRBV7-8 combines with J gene TRBJ1-1, with D unresolved. CDR1 SGHVS and CDR2 FQNEAQ come from the germline V gene. V lost 3 bases to trimming and J lost 7 bases, with 18 bases between them. The CDR3 consists of 15 residues. The chain's CDR3 is CASSFTPERRNEAFF. The CDR3, as DNA: TGTGCCAGCAGCTTCACCCCCGAGCGCCGGAATGAAGCTTTCTTT. The complete variable domain, with remaining parts taken from reference TRBV7-8 and TRBJ1-1, reads GAGVSQSPRYKVAKRGQDVALRCDPISGHVSLFWYQQALGQGPEFLTYFQNEAQLDKSGLPSDRFFAERPEGSVSTLKIQRTQQEDSAVYLCASSFTPERRNEAFFGQGTRLTVV.

The chain has TRBV28 and TRBJ1-2; the match to TRBD1 covers 8 bases. With V trimmed by 6 bases and J by 7 bases, 7 bases remained unmatched. CDR1 and CDR2 from the germline V gene are MDHEN and SYDVKM. This CDR3 spans 13 amino acids. CDR3 sequence (DNA): TGTGCCAGCAGGCGAACAGGGGGGGGTGGCTACACCTTC. Protein product: CASRRTGGGGYTF.

Ten or more counts support this clonotype. The rearrangement uses TRBV20-1 and TRBJ2-5; TRBD2 might be the D (6 bases). With 4 bases removed from V and 2 bases from J, the gap between germline ends came to 11 bases. Per germline, CDR1 DFQATT and CDR2 SNEGSKA (reference sequence). This CDR3 comprises 13 residues. This chain's CDR3 is CSANPLAQETQYF. The DNA for the CDR3 is TGCAGTGCTAACCCACTAGCTCAAGAGACCCAGTACTTC.

The rearrangement links TRBV10-3 to TRBJ2-1; TRBD2 matches at 7 bases. This CDR3 spans 13 amino acids. The V segment lost 4 bases and the J segment 6 bases; nucleotides outside the gene matches: 3. CDR1 and CDR2 from the germline V gene are ENHRY and SYGVKD. CDR3 nucleotides: TGTGCCATCAGTGGGACTAGTGTCAATGAGCAGTTCTTC. Amino acids: CAISGTSVNEQFF.